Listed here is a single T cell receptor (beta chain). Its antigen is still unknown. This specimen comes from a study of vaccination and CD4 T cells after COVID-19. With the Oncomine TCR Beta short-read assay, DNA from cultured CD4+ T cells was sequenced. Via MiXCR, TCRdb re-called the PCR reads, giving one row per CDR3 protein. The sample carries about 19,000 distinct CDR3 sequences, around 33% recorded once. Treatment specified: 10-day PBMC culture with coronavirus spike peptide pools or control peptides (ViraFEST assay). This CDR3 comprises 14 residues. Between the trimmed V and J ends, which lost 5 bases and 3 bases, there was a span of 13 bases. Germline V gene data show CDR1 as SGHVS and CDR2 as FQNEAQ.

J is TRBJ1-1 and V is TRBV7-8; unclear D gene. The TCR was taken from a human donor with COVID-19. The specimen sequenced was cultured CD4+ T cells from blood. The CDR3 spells CASSVESAYTEAFF. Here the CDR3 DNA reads TGTGCCAGCAGCGTAGAATCGGCCTACACTGAAGCTTTCTTT. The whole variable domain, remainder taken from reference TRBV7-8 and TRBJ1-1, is GAGVSQSPRYKVAKRGQDVALRCDPISGHVSLFWYQQALGQGPEFLTYFQNEAQLDKSGLPSDRFFAERPEGSVSTLKIQRTQQEDSAVYLCASSVESAYTEAFFGQGTRLTVV.